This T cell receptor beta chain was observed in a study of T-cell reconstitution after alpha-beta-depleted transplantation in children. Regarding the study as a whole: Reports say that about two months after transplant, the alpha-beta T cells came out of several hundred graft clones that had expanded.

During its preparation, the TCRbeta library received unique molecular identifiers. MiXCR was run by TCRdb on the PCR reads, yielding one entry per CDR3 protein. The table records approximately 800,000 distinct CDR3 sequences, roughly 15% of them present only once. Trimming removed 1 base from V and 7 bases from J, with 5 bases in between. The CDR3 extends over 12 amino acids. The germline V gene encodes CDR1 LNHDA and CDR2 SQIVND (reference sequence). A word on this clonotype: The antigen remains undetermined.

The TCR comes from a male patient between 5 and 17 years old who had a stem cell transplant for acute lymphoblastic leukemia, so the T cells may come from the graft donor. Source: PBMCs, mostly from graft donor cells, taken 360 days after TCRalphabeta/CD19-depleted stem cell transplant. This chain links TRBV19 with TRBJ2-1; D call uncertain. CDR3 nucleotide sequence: TGTGCCAGTAGTATAGGTGTGAATGAGCAGTTCTTC. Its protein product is CASSIGVNEQFF.